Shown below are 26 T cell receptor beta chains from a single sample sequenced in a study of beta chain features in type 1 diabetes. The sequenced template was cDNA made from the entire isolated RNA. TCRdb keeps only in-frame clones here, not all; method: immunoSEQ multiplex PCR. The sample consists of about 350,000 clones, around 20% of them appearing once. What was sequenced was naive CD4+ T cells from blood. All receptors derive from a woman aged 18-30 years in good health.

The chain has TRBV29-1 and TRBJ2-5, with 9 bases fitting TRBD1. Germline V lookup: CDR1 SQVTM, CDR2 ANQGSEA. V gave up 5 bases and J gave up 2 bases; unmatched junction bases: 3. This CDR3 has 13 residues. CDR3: CSVLDRGQETQYF. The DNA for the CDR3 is TGCAGCGTTTTAGACAGGGGGCAAGAGACCCAGTACTTC.

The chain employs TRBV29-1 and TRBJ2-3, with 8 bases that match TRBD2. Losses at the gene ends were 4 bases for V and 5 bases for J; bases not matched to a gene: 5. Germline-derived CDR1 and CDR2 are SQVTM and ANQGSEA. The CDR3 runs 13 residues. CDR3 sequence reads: CSVGTSIRDTQYF. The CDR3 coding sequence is TGCAGCGTTGGGACTAGCATCAGAGATACGCAGTATTTT.

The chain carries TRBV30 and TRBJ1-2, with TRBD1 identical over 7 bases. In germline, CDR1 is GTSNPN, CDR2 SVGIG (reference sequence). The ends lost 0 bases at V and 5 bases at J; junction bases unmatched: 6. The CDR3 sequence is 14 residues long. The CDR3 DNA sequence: TGTGCCTGGAGTGTATCTGCAGGGGGGTATGGCTACACCTTC. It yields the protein CAWSVSAGGYGYTF.

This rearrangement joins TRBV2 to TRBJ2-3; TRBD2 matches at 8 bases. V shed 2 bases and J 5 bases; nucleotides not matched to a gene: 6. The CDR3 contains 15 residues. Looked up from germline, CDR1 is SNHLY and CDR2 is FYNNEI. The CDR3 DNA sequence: TGTGCCAGCAGTGAAACGGCGGGAGGAGGAGATACGCAGTATTTT. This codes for CASSETAGGGDTQYF.

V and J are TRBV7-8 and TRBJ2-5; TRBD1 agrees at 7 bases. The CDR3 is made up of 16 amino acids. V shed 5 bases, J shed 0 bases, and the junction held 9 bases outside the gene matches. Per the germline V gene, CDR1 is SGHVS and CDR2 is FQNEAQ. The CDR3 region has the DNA TGTGCCAGCAGCCCCCAGGCGACAGGGAACCAAGAGACCCAGTACTTC. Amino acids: CASSPQATGNQETQYF. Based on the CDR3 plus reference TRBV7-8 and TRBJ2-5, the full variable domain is GAGVSQSPRYKVAKRGQDVALRCDPISGHVSLFWYQQALGQGPEFLTYFQNEAQLDKSGLPSDRFFAERPEGSVSTLKIQRTQQEDSAVYLCASSPQATGNQETQYFGPGTRLLVL.

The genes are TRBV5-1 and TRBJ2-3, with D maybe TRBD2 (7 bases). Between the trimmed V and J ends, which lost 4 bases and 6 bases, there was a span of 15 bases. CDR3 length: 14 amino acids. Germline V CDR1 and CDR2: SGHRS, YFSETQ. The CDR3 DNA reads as TGCGCCAGCAGCCCCGTTCGGGGGGCGGATACGCAGTATTTT. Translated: CASSPVRGADTQYF.

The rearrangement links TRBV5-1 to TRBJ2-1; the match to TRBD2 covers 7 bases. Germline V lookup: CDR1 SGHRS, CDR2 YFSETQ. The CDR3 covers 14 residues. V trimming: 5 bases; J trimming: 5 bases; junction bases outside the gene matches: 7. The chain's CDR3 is CASSLGLGNNEQFF. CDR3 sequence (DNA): TGCGCCAGCAGTCTCGGACTAGGGAACAATGAGCAGTTCTTC.

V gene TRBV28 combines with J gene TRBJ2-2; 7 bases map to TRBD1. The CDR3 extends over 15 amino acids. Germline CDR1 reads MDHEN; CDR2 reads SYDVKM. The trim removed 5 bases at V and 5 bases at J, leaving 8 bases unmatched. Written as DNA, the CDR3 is TGTGCCAGCAGTCCCTCGGACAGGTGGACCGGGGAGCTGTTTTTT. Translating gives CASSPSDRWTGELFF.

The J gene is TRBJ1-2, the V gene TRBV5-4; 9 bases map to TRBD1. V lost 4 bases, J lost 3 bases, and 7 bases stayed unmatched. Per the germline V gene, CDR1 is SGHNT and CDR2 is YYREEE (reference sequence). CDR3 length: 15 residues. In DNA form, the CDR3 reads TGTGCCAGCAGCCCTGGACAGGGGACGGACTATGGCTACACCTTC. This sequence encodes CASSPGQGTDYGYTF.

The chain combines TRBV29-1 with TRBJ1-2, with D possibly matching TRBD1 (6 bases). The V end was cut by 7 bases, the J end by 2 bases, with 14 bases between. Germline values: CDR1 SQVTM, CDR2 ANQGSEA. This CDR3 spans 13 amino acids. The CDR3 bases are TGCAGCGGACAGGACAGTTCAAACTATGGCTACACCTTC. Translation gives CSGQDSSNYGYTF.

The CDR3 DNA reads TGTGCCAGCTCACCCGTCGGACAGCCAAACTATGGCTACACCTTC. Translation: CASSPVGQPNYGYTF. The rearrangement links TRBV18 to TRBJ1-2, with D possibly being TRBD1 (6 bases). V was trimmed by 3 bases and J by 2 bases, leaving 13 bases between them. Germline CDR1 is KGHSH and CDR2 is LQKENI. CDR3 length: 15 residues.

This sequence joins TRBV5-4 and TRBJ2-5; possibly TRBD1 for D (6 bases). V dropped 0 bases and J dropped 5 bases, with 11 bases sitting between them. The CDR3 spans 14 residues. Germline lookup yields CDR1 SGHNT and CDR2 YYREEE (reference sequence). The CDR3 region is CASSLGGPRETQYF. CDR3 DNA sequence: TGTGCCAGCAGCTTGGGGGGGCCTAGGGAGACCCAGTACTTC.

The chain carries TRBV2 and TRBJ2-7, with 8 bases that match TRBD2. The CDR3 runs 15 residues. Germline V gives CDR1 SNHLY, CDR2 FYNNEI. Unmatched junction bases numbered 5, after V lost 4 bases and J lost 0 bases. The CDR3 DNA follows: TGTGCCAGCAGTGTCCGCGGGGGGCACTCCTACGAGCAGTACTTC. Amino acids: CASSVRGGHSYEQYF.

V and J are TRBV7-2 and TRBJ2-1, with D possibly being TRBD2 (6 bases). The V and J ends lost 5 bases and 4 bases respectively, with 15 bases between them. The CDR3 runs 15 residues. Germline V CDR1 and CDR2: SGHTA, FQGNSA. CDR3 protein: CASSTPGLNYNEQFF. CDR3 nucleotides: TGTGCCAGCAGCACTCCGGGACTGAATTACAATGAGCAGTTCTTC.

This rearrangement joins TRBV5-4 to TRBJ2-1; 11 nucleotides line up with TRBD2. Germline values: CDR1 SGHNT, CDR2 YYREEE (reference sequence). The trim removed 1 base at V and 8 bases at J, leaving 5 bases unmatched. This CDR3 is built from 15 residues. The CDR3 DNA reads TGTGCCAGCAGCTTGTCTAGCGGGGGGTGGGATGAGCAGTTCTTC. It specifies CASSLSSGGWDEQFF.

CDR3 bases: TGTGCCAGCAGCTTACTGCGGGGGGGGGATGAGCAGTTCTTC. It translates to CASSLLRGGDEQFF. The chain employs TRBV7-2 and TRBJ2-1; 9 nucleotides match TRBD2. Germline lookup yields CDR1 SGHTA and CDR2 FQGNSA. The CDR3 length is 14 residues. The V gene end was trimmed by 2 bases and the J gene end by 8 bases; junction bases not matched to a gene: 4.

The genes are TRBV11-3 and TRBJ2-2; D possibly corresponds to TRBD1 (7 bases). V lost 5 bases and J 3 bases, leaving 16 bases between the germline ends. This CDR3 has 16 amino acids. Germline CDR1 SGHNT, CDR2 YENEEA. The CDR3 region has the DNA TGTGCCAGCAGCCCGCAGGGGGGCGACGACACCGGGGAGCTGTTTTTT. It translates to CASSPQGGDDTGELFF.

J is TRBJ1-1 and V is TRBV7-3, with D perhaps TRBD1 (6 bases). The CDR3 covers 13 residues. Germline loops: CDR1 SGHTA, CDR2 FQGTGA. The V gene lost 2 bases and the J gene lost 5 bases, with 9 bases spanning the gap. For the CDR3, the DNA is TGTGCCAGCAGCTTAGTACAGGGTACTGAAGCTTTCTTT. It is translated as CASSLVQGTEAFF.

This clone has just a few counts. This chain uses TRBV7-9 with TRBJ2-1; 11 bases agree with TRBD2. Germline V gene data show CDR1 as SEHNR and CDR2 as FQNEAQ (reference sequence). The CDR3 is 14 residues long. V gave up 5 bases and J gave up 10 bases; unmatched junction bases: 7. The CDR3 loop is CASSPLAGDGEQFF. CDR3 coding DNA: TGTGCCAGCAGCCCACTAGCGGGAGACGGAGAGCAGTTCTTC.

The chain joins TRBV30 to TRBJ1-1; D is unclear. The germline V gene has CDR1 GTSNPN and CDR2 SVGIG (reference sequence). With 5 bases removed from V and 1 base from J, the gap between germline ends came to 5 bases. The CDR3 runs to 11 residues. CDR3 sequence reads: CAWGRNTEAFF. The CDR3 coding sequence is TGTGCCTGGGGGCGGAACACTGAAGCTTTCTTT.

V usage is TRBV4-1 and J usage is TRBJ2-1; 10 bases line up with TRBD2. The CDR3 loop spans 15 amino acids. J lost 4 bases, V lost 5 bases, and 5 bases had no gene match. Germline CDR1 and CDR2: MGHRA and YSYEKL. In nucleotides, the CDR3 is TGCGCCAGCAGCAAGCTAGCGGGAGAGTACAATGAGCAGTTCTTC. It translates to CASSKLAGEYNEQFF.

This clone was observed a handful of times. The CDR3 is CSVEDHWGAGELFF. CDR3 in DNA: TGCAGCGTTGAAGATCACTGGGGAGCCGGGGAGCTGTTTTTT. The rearrangement links TRBV29-1 to TRBJ2-2; TRBD2 is a possible D gene (5 bases). The CDR3 has 14 amino acids. Trimming removed 0 bases at V and 6 bases at J, with 11 bases between. Germline V gene sequence: CDR1 SQVTM, CDR2 ANQGSEA.

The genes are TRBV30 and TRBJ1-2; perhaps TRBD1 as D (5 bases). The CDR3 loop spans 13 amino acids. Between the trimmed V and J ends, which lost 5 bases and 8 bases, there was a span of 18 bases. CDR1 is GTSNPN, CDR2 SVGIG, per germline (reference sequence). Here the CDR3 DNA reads TGTGCCTGGGTTAAGGAGGCGGGGCAAGGCTACACCTTC. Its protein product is CAWVKEAGQGYTF.

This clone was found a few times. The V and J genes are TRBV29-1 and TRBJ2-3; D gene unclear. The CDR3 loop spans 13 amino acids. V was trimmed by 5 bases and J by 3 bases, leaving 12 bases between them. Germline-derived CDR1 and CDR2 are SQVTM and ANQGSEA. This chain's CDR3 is CSVPPLGTDTQYF. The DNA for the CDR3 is TGCAGCGTTCCACCCCTCGGGACAGATACGCAGTATTTT.

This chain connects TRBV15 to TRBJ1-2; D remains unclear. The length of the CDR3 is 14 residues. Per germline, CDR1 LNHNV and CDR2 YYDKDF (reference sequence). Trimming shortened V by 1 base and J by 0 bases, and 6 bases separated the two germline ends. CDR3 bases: TGTGCCACCAGCAGAGCTACAGCTAACTATGGCTACACCTTC. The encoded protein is CATSRATANYGYTF.

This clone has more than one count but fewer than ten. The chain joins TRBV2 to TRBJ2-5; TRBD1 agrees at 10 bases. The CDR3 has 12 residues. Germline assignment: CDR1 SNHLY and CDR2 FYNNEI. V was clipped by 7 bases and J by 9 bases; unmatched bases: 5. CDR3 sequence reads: CASMGTGDPQYF. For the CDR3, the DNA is TGTGCCAGCATGGGGACAGGGGATCCCCAGTACTTC.